What follows are 9 T cell receptor beta chains derived from one specimen sequenced in a study of blood T cell repertoires in COVID-19. TCRdb's copy holds only in-frame clones and misses some; the assay was immunoSEQ multiplex PCR. The sample gives 150,000 or so clones, 70% to 90% of which show up once; approximately 7% is in the top ten. The sample consisted of PBMCs or T cells enriched from blood (not recorded which). The receptors were gathered from a woman between 45 and 60 years old who had recovered from COVID-19.

The chain has TRBV7-9 and TRBJ2-4, with TRBD2 matching 7 bases. This CDR3 has 15 residues. Germline loops: CDR1 SEHNR, CDR2 FQNEAQ (reference sequence). V dropped 11 bases and J dropped 0; count of bases not matched to a gene: 10. This chain's CDR3 is CAGEGGLEAKNIQYF. For the CDR3, the DNA is TGTGCCGGGGAGGGCGGGTTAGAAGCCAAAAACATTCAGTACTTC.

The rearrangement uses TRBV7-2 and TRBJ1-2; TRBD1 is a possible D gene (6 bases). Germline CDR1 reads SGHTA; CDR2 reads FQGNSA. V was shortened by 4 bases and J by 8 bases, with 17 bases between the two germline ends. The length of the CDR3 is 14 residues. In nucleotides, the CDR3 is TGTGCCAGCAGCTCAAACGGGGCAGGGGTGGGCTACACCTTC. This sequence encodes CASSSNGAGVGYTF.

The CDR3: CASSQPGQGAYEQYF. The CDR3 coding sequence is TGTGCCAGCAGCCAGCCAGGACAGGGGGCCTACGAGCAGTACTTC. The chain couples TRBV6-2 or TRBV6-3 to TRBJ2-7; 10 bases line up with TRBD1. J gave up 2 bases and V 6 bases, and 7 bases lay outside the gene matches. Germline V lookup: CDR1 MNHEY, CDR2 SVGEGT. This CDR3 is 15 amino acids long.

The chain has TRBV6-2 or TRBV6-3 and TRBJ1-6, with no clear D. Trimming removed 5 bases at V and 0 bases at J, with 11 bases between. Germline assignment: CDR1 MNHEY and CDR2 SVGEGT. This CDR3 is built from 16 residues. Here the CDR3 DNA reads TGTGCCAGCAGTGAGGACTGGAGCTCCTATAATTCACCCCTCCACTTT. Translating gives CASSEDWSSYNSPLHF.

This chain uses TRBV5-4 with TRBJ2-3; TRBD1 matches at 7 bases. After removal of 3 bases from V and 3 bases from J, the junction contained 7 bases not matched to a gene. There are 15 residues in the CDR3. CDR1 SGHNT and CDR2 YYREEE come from the germline V gene (reference sequence). The CDR3 region is CASSSRQGRTDTQYF. The DNA for the CDR3 is TGTGCCAGCAGCTCTCGACAGGGAAGGACAGATACGCAGTATTTT. Full variable domain (outside the CDR3, taken from reference TRBV5-4 and TRBJ2-3): ETGVTQSPTHLIKTRGQQVTLRCSSQSGHNTVSWYQQALGQGPQFIFQYYREEENGRGNFPPRFSGLQFPNYSSELNVNALELDDSALYLCASSSRQGRTDTQYFGPGTRLTVL.

This clone was detected once. The chain joins TRBV18 to TRBJ2-5, with D possibly being TRBD1 (7 bases). The V and J ends lost 0 bases and 9 bases respectively, with 17 bases between them. This CDR3 is 15 amino acids long. Germline V gives CDR1 KGHSH, CDR2 LQKENI. CDR3 region: CASSPPTTGRLAQYF. The CDR3 nucleotides read TGTGCCAGCTCACCACCGACGACAGGGAGGTTGGCCCAGTACTTC.

This clone was seen a single time. V and J are TRBV25-1 and TRBJ1-6; no definite D call. Germline lookup yields CDR1 MGHDK and CDR2 SYGVNS. This CDR3 is 14 amino acids long. Trimming pared 5 bases from V and 8 bases from J, leaving 13 bases between. The DNA for the CDR3 is TGTGCCAGCAGTCCCCTTGGGAGTCATTCACCCCTCCACTTT. The encoded protein is CASSPLGSHSPLHF.

V usage is TRBV7-2 and J usage is TRBJ1-4; tentatively, D is TRBD1 (6 bases). The germline V gene encodes CDR1 SGHTA and CDR2 FQGNSA. V shed 1 base and J shed 5 bases, with 11 bases lying between them. CDR3 length: 15 amino acids. The DNA of the CDR3 is TGTGCCAGCAGCTTAGGGGGGCGAACGAATGAAAAACTGTTTTTT. Its translation is CASSLGGRTNEKLFF.

The J gene is TRBJ2-3, the V gene TRBV27; 9 nucleotides line up with TRBD2. V lost 3 bases and J lost 2; bases outside the gene matches: 6. The CDR3 consists of 16 residues. Per the germline V gene, CDR1 is MNHEY and CDR2 is SMNVEV (reference sequence). The DNA for the CDR3 is TGTGCCAGCAGTTTTTTGCGGGGGGGCCCCACAGATACGCAGTATTTT. This encodes CASSFLRGGPTDTQYF.